This T cell receptor beta chain was recovered during a study of shared clonotypes between healthy human individuals. The assay was immunoSEQ multiplex PCR, and TCRdb's table has in-frame clones only and misses some. The sample consists of about 2.4 million clones, over 85% of them appearing once. The clonotype was recovered from a man between 18 and 35 years old in good health. Some clones in this sample may be carry-over from other donors' samples. Input material: naive CD4+ T cells from PBMCs. The subset denotes: CD45RA+ positively selected.

CDR3 DNA sequence: TGTGCCAGCAGTGCCTCCTTCAGACAGGGGGCGAAGTACTTC. Amino acid sequence: CASSASFRQGAKYF. The V call is TRBV6-4, the J call TRBJ2-7; 10 bases map to TRBD1. Trimming cost V 4 bases and J 11 bases; bases outside gene matches: 11. Germline V gene lookup returns CDR1 MRHNA and CDR2 SNTAGT. The CDR3 is 14 amino acids.